The 14 T cell receptor beta chains in this list originate from one sample, sequenced in a study of T cells in Graves' hyperthyroidism and ophthalmopathy. From RNA transcripts, TCR beta CDR3 regions were amplified. The HTBI primer set served for first-round RT-PCR of the TCR CDR3. MiXCR was run by TCRdb on the multiplex PCR reads, yielding one entry per CDR3 protein. This table holds approximately 480,000 distinct CDR3 sequences, less than 25% found once. Sequencing was performed on blood. The receptors here all came from a man aged 18 to 29 with Graves' hyperthyroidism.

On this clonotype: At one end, the junction sequence differs from germline, possibly due to a read error. The chain joins TRBV18 to TRBJ1-1; no clear D gene. CDR3 length: 14 amino acids. Germline-derived CDR1 and CDR2 are KGHSH and LQKENI. In nucleotides, the CDR3 is TGTGCCAGCCCACCTCTCGACGGGGTGGGGGAAGCTTTCTTT. Translated: CASPPLDGVGEAFF.

The chain links TRBV12-3 or TRBV12-4 to TRBJ1-5; D possibly corresponds to TRBD1 (6 bases). V was cut by 3 bases and J by 8 bases, with 14 bases left in between. This CDR3 is 14 amino acids long. The CDR3 loop is CASSLFGGTEPQHF. CDR3 nucleotides: TGTGCCAGCAGTTTGTTTGGGGGCACGGAGCCCCAGCATTTT.

This clonotype was detected ten times or more. CDR3 sequence: CASGTVWWTEAFF. The CDR3 DNA is TGTGCCAGTGGGACAGTCTGGTGGACTGAAGCTTTCTTT. The chain recombines TRBV6-2 or TRBV6-3 with TRBJ1-1, with 7 bases aligning to TRBD1. The CDR3 loop spans 13 amino acids. Germline V lookup: CDR1 MNHEY, CDR2 SVGEGT. Trimming cost V 9 bases and J 5 bases; bases outside gene matches: 9.

This clonotype was counted ten times or more. This chain uses TRBV12-3 or TRBV12-4 with TRBJ1-5; a possible D gene is TRBD1 (6 bases). V was clipped by 4 bases and J by 4 bases, with 11 bases between them. CDR3 length: 14 amino acids. CDR3 residues: CASSSTGMNQPQHF. The CDR3 DNA is TGTGCCAGCAGTTCTACAGGGATGAATCAGCCCCAGCATTTT.

The V and J genes are TRBV2 and TRBJ1-2, with TRBD1 matching over 8 bases. Germline V lookup: CDR1 SNHLY, CDR2 FYNNEI. V was pared by 1 base and J by 13 bases, with 11 bases of the junction left unmatched. The CDR3 totals 14 residues. CDR3 in amino acids: CASSEGTGTTPRTF. CDR3 coding DNA: TGTGCCAGCAGTGAAGGGACAGGGACGACTCCCCGCACCTTC.

The chain carries TRBV20-1 and TRBJ1-1; no clear D. The CDR3 has 11 residues. From germline, CDR1 is DFQATT and CDR2 SNEGSKA (reference sequence). V lost 5 bases to trimming and J lost 11 bases, with 15 bases between them. The CDR3 coding sequence is TGCAGTGCTCGTGAGCCTGGGTGGGCTTTCTTT. Translated: CSAREPGWAFF.

The J gene is TRBJ2-2, the V gene TRBV30; D might be TRBD1 (5 bases). The length of the CDR3 is 16 residues. CDR1 GTSNPN and CDR2 SVGIG come from the germline V gene (reference sequence). V dropped 0 bases and J dropped 7 bases, with 18 bases sitting between them. The CDR3 sequence is CAWSVRSPGHGGELFF. DNA of the CDR3: TGTGCCTGGAGTGTACGATCGCCAGGGCATGGCGGGGAGCTGTTTTTT.

This clonotype was counted only a few times. The chain is built from TRBV30 and TRBJ2-1, with D unresolved. The V end lost 0 bases, the J end lost 6 bases, and 9 bases lay between the germline ends. The CDR3 is 13 amino acids. CDR1 and CDR2 from the germline V gene are GTSNPN and SVGIG (reference sequence). The CDR3 spells CAWSVRSFNEQFF. The CDR3 DNA follows: TGTGCCTGGAGTGTACGGTCTTTCAATGAGCAGTTCTTC.

This clonotype was detected ten times or more. CDR3 amino acids: CASSPGGAGFQETQYF. CDR3 nucleotide sequence: TGTGCCAGCAGTCCTGGGGGAGCGGGCTTCCAAGAGACCCAGTACTTC. V gene TRBV2 combines with J gene TRBJ2-5, with D possibly matching TRBD2 (6 bases). The CDR3 is 16 residues long. Germline V gene data show CDR1 as SNHLY and CDR2 as FYNNEI. The V end was cut by 5 bases, the J end by 1 base, with 17 bases between.

The J gene is TRBJ1-1, the V gene TRBV5-1; TRBD1 matches 8 bases. CDR3 length: 15 residues. The germline V gene has CDR1 SGHRS and CDR2 YFSETQ. The J segment lost 5 bases and the V segment lost 0 bases, leaving 6 bases of the junction unmatched. The CDR3 nucleotides are TGCGCCAGCAGCTTGGCCCGACAGGGGATTACTGAAGCTTTCTTT. The encoded protein is CASSLARQGITEAFF.

To note about this clonotype: A much larger clone differs by one base, so this may be a read error. This sequence joins TRBV7-9 and TRBJ2-5, with no clear D. The germline gives CDR1 SEHNR, CDR2 FQNEAQ (reference sequence). The CDR3 has 12 amino acids. Written as DNA, the CDR3 is TGTGCCAGCAGCTCCCGACAAGAGACCCAGGACTTC. It yields the protein CASSSRQETQDF. The full variable domain, its missing parts supplied by reference TRBV7-9 and TRBJ2-5, is DTGVSQNPRHKITKRGQNVTFRCDPISEHNRLYWYRQTLGQGPEFLTYFQNEAQLEKSRLLSDRFSAERPKGSFSTLEIQRTEQGDSAMYLCASSSRQETQDFGPGTRLLVL.

This clonotype was observed at least ten times. This chain uses TRBV12-3 or TRBV12-4 with TRBJ2-3; 12 bases are shared with TRBD2. The junction had 9 bases not matched to a gene; V was cut back by 6 bases and J by 2 bases. The CDR3 totals 17 residues. The CDR3 sequence: CASSRHGLAGTTDTQYF. DNA for the CDR3: TGTGCCAGCAGCCGACACGGACTAGCGGGGACCACAGATACGCAGTATTTT.

This chain uses TRBV4-1 with TRBJ2-3; TRBD2 might be the D (5 bases). Trimming removed 0 bases from V and 5 bases from J, with 15 bases in between. The germline V gene encodes CDR1 MGHRA and CDR2 YSYEKL. CDR3 length: 16 residues. The CDR3 coding sequence is TGCGCCAGCAGCCAAGAGGGTAGTAGCGCCCTAGATACGCAGTATTTT. Translated, it gives CASSQEGSSALDTQYF.

This clonotype was detected ten times or more. V usage is TRBV28 and J usage is TRBJ1-2; 8 nucleotides align to TRBD1. Germline assignment: CDR1 MDHEN and CDR2 SYDVKM. V trimming: 5 bases; J trimming: 7 bases; junction bases outside the gene matches: 6. CDR3 size: 13 residues. CDR3 DNA: TGTGCCAGCAGTCCCCGGACAGGGATTGGCTACACCTTC. This codes for CASSPRTGIGYTF.